This TCR beta chain emerged from a study of T cells after yellow fever vaccination. Across the whole study: In the case of low-cell-number fractions, SMART-Seq v4 Ultra Low Input was used for preparation. The study, taken as a whole, reports: Reappearing after the booster were most of the clones from primary vaccination (about 95% CD4, 85% to 90% CD8). The CD4 and CD8 compartments had a small share of their clonotypes in common.

This clonotype was detected only a few times. The antigen is not known. Trimming cost V 6 bases and J 0 bases, with 18 bases left between them. CDR3 length equals 16 residues. Germline V gene lookup returns CDR1 DFQATT and CDR2 SNEGSKA (reference sequence). MiXCR, applied by TCRdb to the 5' RACE reads, yields one record per CDR3 protein. Found here are just under 600,000 distinct CDR3 sequences, less than 15% of them singletons; the top ten hold 11% to 15%. The sequences come from PBMCs, collected on the day of the yellow fever booster vaccination. The origin of this receptor is a man aged 25-45 years who received the YFV17D yellow fever vaccine. The chain is built from TRBV20-1 and TRBJ1-5, with D possibly matching TRBD1 (5 bases). The CDR3 bases are TGCAGTGCAACTTCACAGGTTTGGGATAGCAATCAGCCCCAGCATTTT. It translates to CSATSQVWDSNQPQHF.